Below are 27 T cell receptor beta chains sequenced from a single sample in a study of T-cell reconstitution after alpha-beta-depleted transplantation in children. Preparation of the TCRbeta library involved a method that used unique molecular identifiers. TCRdb reprocessed the PCR reads via MiXCR and lists one record per CDR3 protein. The data show hundreds of thousands of distinct CDR3 sequences, roughly 15% seen once. The sequences come from PBMCs, mostly from graft donor cells, collected 360 days after TCRalphabeta/CD19-depleted stem cell transplant. All receptors come from a boy under three years old who had a stem cell transplant for Wiskott-Aldrich syndrome, so the T cells may come from the graft donor.

This clonotype showed up many times. The rearrangement joins TRBV10-3 to TRBJ2-2; D is undetermined. CDR3 length equals 15 residues. The germline V gene has CDR1 ENHRY and CDR2 SYGVKD. Trimming cost V 0 bases and J 1 base, with 6 bases left between them. The CDR3, as DNA: TGTGCCATCAGTGAGTCGTCCCAGAACACCGGGGAGCTGTTTTTT. Translated, it gives CAISESSQNTGELFF.

Only a few counts were recorded for this clonotype. This chain joins TRBV5-1 and TRBJ2-7; no firm D call. The CDR3 has 11 amino acids. The V end was cut by 4 bases, the J end by 5 bases, with 7 bases between. The germline CDR1 and CDR2 sequences are SGHRS and YFSETQ. The CDR3 DNA is TGCGCCAGCAGCCGCCTAAACGAGCAGTACTTC. Encoded protein: CASSRLNEQYF. The complete variable domain, with remaining parts taken from reference TRBV5-1 and TRBJ2-7, reads KAGVTQTPRYLIKTRGQQVTLSCSPISGHRSVSWYQQTPGQGLQFLFEYFSETQRNKGNFPGRFSGRQFSNSRSEMNVSTLELGDSALYLCASSRLNEQYFGPGTRLTVT.

The chain combines TRBV10-3 with TRBJ2-1; D not resolved. The V and J ends lost 3 bases and 8 bases respectively, with 5 bases between them. This CDR3 has 11 residues. The germline CDR1 and CDR2 sequences are ENHRY and SYGVKD. This CDR3 reads CAISDIHEQFF. DNA of the CDR3: TGTGCCATCAGTGATATCCATGAGCAGTTCTTC.

The rearrangement links TRBV19 to TRBJ1-5; D unclear. Germline loops: CDR1 LNHDA, CDR2 SQIVND (reference sequence). The CDR3 consists of 14 residues. Trimming removed 9 bases at V and 4 bases at J, with 16 bases between. The CDR3 bases are TGTGCCAGCCACCAGGCTCTTCGTAATCAGCCCCAGCATTTT. This translates into CASHQALRNQPQHF. The whole variable domain, filled in from reference TRBV19 and TRBJ1-5, reads DGGITQSPKYLFRKEGQNVTLSCEQNLNHDAMYWYRQDPGQGLRLIYYSQIVNDFQKGDIAEGYSVSREKKESFPLTVTSAQKNPTAFYLCASHQALRNQPQHFGDGTRLSIL.

The chain has TRBV13 and TRBJ2-7, with unresolved D. CDR3 size: 12 residues. V was shortened by 4 bases and J by 9 bases, with 13 bases between the two germline ends. CDR1 is PRHDT, CDR2 FYEKMQ, per germline (reference sequence). CDR3 protein: CASSSPLGRQYF. DNA of the CDR3: TGTGCCAGCAGCTCCCCCCTGGGTCGGCAGTACTTC.

This clonotype was detected ten times or more. J is TRBJ1-4 and V is TRBV12-3 or TRBV12-4; D unclear. V shed 5 bases and J shed 7 bases, with 5 bases lying between them. This CDR3 contains 11 residues. The CDR3 sequence: CASSQGEKLFF. The CDR3 region has the DNA TGTGCCAGCAGTCAAGGTGAAAAACTGTTTTTT.

This clonotype was detected ten times or more. The chain has TRBV12-3 or TRBV12-4 and TRBJ1-1; D unresolved. Trimming removed 3 bases from V and 6 bases from J, with 8 bases in between. The CDR3 totals 12 residues. The CDR3 DNA is TGTGCCAGCAGTTTCGTGTTGGCTGAAGCTTTCTTT. Protein: CASSFVLAEAFF.

The V and J genes are TRBV5-1 and TRBJ2-2; TRBD1 might be the D (6 bases). The length of the CDR3 is 14 residues. Trimming cost V 4 bases and J 3 bases, with 10 bases left between them. Germline-derived CDR1 and CDR2 are SGHRS and YFSETQ. DNA of the CDR3: TGCGCCAGCAGCGAGACAGGTTACACCGGGGAGCTGTTTTTT. Protein product: CASSETGYTGELFF.

This clonotype was counted a few times. This chain joins TRBV6-2 or TRBV6-3 and TRBJ2-4, with D tentatively TRBD2 (5 bases). The V gene lost 6 bases and the J gene lost 0 bases, with 15 bases spanning the gap. CDR1 and CDR2 from the germline V gene are MNHEY and SVGEGT. The CDR3 is made up of 16 amino acids. The CDR3, as DNA: TGTGCCAGCAGACAAAAAGCGGATTTAGCCAAAAACATTCAGTACTTC. This sequence encodes CASRQKADLAKNIQYF.

As DNA, the CDR3 is TGTGCCAGCAGTTCGCCGGGGGAAGCGACTCATACGCAGTATTTT. It codes for CASSSPGEATHTQYF. V and J are TRBV27 and TRBJ2-3; tentatively, D is TRBD2 (6 bases). Germline V gives CDR1 MNHEY, CDR2 SMNVEV (reference sequence). Trimming took 4 bases from V and 7 from J, leaving 18 bases between them. The CDR3 extends over 15 amino acids.

Only a few counts were recorded for this clonotype. The chain employs TRBV2 and TRBJ1-2, with 7 positions matching TRBD1. The CDR3 has 15 amino acids. V lost 5 bases to trimming and J lost 4 bases; unmatched junction nucleotides: 10. In germline, CDR1 is SNHLY, CDR2 FYNNEI. CDR3 protein: CASSTRGQPTYGYTF. CDR3 bases: TGTGCCAGCAGTACCCGGGGACAGCCTACCTATGGCTACACCTTC.

This clonotype was picked up a small number of times. V gene TRBV3-1 combines with J gene TRBJ2-7; 10 nucleotides line up with TRBD1. The CDR3 runs 20 residues. V was pared by 2 bases and J by 4 bases, with 20 bases of the junction left unmatched. The germline gives CDR1 LGHDT, CDR2 YNNKEL (reference sequence). As DNA, the CDR3 is TGTGCCAGCAGCCAAAGTATCACTATGCGCCGCGGACAGGGGGGGTACGAGCAGTACTTC. Protein product: CASSQSITMRRGQGGYEQYF.

The chain links TRBV7-2 to TRBJ2-2; D remains unclear. The germline V gene encodes CDR1 SGHTA and CDR2 FQGNSA. V was trimmed by 2 bases and J by 7 bases, leaving 11 bases between them. This CDR3 region has 14 residues. The CDR3 here is CASSLWGLIGELFF. CDR3 bases: TGTGCCAGCAGCTTATGGGGTTTGATCGGGGAGCTGTTTTTT.

DNA of the CDR3: TGCGCCAGCAGCCCGGGACTAGCGGGAGGGCCGTACGAGCAGTACTTC. As protein: CASSPGLAGGPYEQYF. The rearrangement links TRBV5-1 to TRBJ2-7; 16 bases line up with TRBD2. CDR3 length: 16 residues. Germline CDR1 reads SGHRS; CDR2 reads YFSETQ. V lost 4 bases, J lost 4 bases, and 5 bases stayed unmatched.

The rearrangement joins TRBV13 to TRBJ2-5; 8 positions match TRBD2. The CDR3 totals 14 residues. The V gene's germline CDR1 is PRHDT and CDR2 FYEKMQ (reference sequence). J lost 5 bases, V lost 3 bases, and 5 bases had no gene match. CDR3 sequence: CASSFVGGGETQYF. The CDR3 bases are TGTGCCAGCAGCTTTGTCGGCGGGGGGGAGACCCAGTACTTC.

The V and J genes are TRBV11-2 and TRBJ2-7, with D perhaps matching TRBD1 (6 bases). V gave up 5 bases and J gave up 4 bases, with 12 bases separating them. This CDR3 is 13 amino acids long. From germline, CDR1 is SGHAT and CDR2 FQNNGV. CDR3 residues: CASSQRTVYEQYF. The CDR3 DNA sequence: TGTGCCAGCAGCCAAAGGACAGTTTACGAGCAGTACTTC.

The J gene is TRBJ1-2, the V gene TRBV25-1; 7 bases match TRBD1. CDR3 size: 15 residues. The germline V gene has CDR1 MGHDK and CDR2 SYGVNS. Unmatched junction bases numbered 11, after V lost 2 bases and J lost 8 bases. This chain's CDR3 is CASSEARGGVGGYTF. In nucleotides, the CDR3 is TGTGCCAGCAGTGAAGCCCGAGGGGGCGTTGGCGGCTACACCTTC.

The chain uses TRBV10-3 and TRBJ2-3, with TRBD2 matching 11 bases. The CDR3 is 15 amino acids. Germline V CDR1 and CDR2: ENHRY, SYGVKD. V lost 8 bases to trimming and J lost 0 bases; unmatched junction nucleotides: 4. CDR3 sequence reads: CAIGLAGGSTDTQYF. The CDR3 DNA reads TGTGCCATCGGGCTAGCGGGAGGTAGCACAGATACGCAGTATTTT.

This clonotype has at least ten counts. The chain joins TRBV6-1 to TRBJ2-6; D gene uncertain. CDR3 length: 15 amino acids. The V end was cut by 5 bases, the J end by 4 bases, with 12 bases between. The germline V gene encodes CDR1 MNHNS and CDR2 SASEGT. The CDR3 loop is CASSNTETGANVLTF. The CDR3 region has the DNA TGTGCCAGCAGTAATACGGAGACGGGGGCCAACGTCCTGACTTTC.

The CDR3 here is CASSFQSGELFF. For the CDR3, the DNA is TGTGCCAGCAGCTTTCAGTCCGGGGAGCTGTTTTTT. This sequence joins TRBV13 and TRBJ2-2; D unclear. Germline V CDR1 and CDR2: PRHDT, FYEKMQ (reference sequence). CDR3 length equals 12 residues. Trimming took 3 bases from V and 6 from J, leaving 5 bases between them. Variable domain in full (rest from reference TRBV13 and TRBJ2-2): AAGVIQSPRHLIKEKRETATLKCYPIPRHDTVYWYQQGPGQDPQFLISFYEKMQSDKGSIPDRFSAQQFSDYHSELNMSSLELGDSALYFCASSFQSGELFFGEGSRLTVL.

This clonotype came up a few times. The CDR3 DNA reads TGTGCCAGCAGTTACGATCTGGGGACCAGCACAGATACGCAGTATTTT. This sequence encodes CASSYDLGTSTDTQYF. The chain has TRBV6-5 and TRBJ2-3; D assignment may be TRBD1 or TRBD2 (5 bases each). V was pared by 2 bases and J by 0 bases, with 12 bases between. Germline lookup yields CDR1 MNHEY and CDR2 SVGAGI. This CDR3 contains 16 residues.

The chain carries TRBV10-1 and TRBJ2-1, with TRBD1 identical over 9 bases. V was clipped by 0 bases and J by 5 bases; unmatched bases: 2. The CDR3 has 15 amino acids. Germline V gives CDR1 WNHNN, CDR2 SYGVQD (reference sequence). The CDR3 DNA follows: TGCGCCAGCAGTGAGTCGGGGGACAGGGACAATGAGCAGTTCTTC. This encodes CASSESGDRDNEQFF.

This clonotype turned up a few times. The chain links TRBV18 to TRBJ2-7; 7 bases fit TRBD1. Germline V CDR1 and CDR2: KGHSH, LQKENI. The ends lost 5 bases at V and 2 bases at J; junction bases unmatched: 6. This CDR3 contains 14 residues. CDR3 region: CASSGPGTAYEQYF. In DNA, the CDR3 is TGTGCCAGCTCAGGGCCCGGGACAGCCTACGAGCAGTACTTC.

Only a few counts were recorded for this clonotype. This chain connects TRBV29-1 to TRBJ1-2; TRBD1 might be the D (5 bases). Germline V CDR1 and CDR2: SQVTM, ANQGSEA. The ends were cut back, 5 bases at V and 6 bases at J, with 13 bases in the middle. The CDR3 length is 12 residues. CDR3 nucleotide sequence: TGCAGCGTTCTTTCAGGGTTACATGGCTACACCTTC. It encodes CSVLSGLHGYTF.

The genes are TRBV5-1 and TRBJ2-3, with 7 bases aligning to TRBD1. V lost 3 bases to trimming and J lost 3 bases; unmatched junction nucleotides: 16. Germline CDR1 reads SGHRS; CDR2 reads YFSETQ. The CDR3 runs to 18 residues. This CDR3 reads CASSWKGQTWTGTDTQYF. In DNA, the CDR3 is TGCGCCAGCAGCTGGAAGGGACAGACATGGACGGGAACAGATACGCAGTATTTT.

This clonotype was observed a few times. J is TRBJ2-7 and V is TRBV7-2; TRBD2 matches 11 bases. Germline lookup yields CDR1 SGHTA and CDR2 FQGNSA. V was pared by 3 bases and J by 2 bases, with 0 bases of the junction left unmatched. The CDR3 extends over 14 amino acids. CDR3 sequence reads: CASSFSGGAYEQYF. In DNA form, the CDR3 reads TGTGCCAGCAGCTTTAGCGGGGGGGCCTACGAGCAGTACTTC.

This sequence joins TRBV6-2 or TRBV6-3 and TRBJ2-3, with 8 nucleotides matching TRBD2. Germline V CDR1 and CDR2: MNHEY, SVGEGT. Trimming cost V 6 bases and J 2 bases; bases outside gene matches: 7. This CDR3 region has 15 residues. The CDR3 sequence: CASSWRGAVTDTQYF. In DNA form, the CDR3 reads TGTGCCAGCAGCTGGCGGGGGGCTGTCACAGATACGCAGTATTTT.